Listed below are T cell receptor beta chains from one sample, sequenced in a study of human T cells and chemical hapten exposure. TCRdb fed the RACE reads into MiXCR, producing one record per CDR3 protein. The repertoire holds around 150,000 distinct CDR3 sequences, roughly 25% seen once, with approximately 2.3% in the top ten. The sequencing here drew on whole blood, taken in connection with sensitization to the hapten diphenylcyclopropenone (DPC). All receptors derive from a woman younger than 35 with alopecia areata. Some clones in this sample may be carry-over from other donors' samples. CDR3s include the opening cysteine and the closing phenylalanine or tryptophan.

CASSLVLGKNGELFF TRBJ2-2 TRBV7-2
CASSEDGFLPLHF TRBJ1-6 TRBV4-1
CASSQGLPNTGELFF TRBJ2-2 TRBV4-3
CASSLEGQGDSPLHF TRBJ1-6 TRBV7-9
CATSDADTQYF TRBJ2-3 TRBV24-1
CASGTGTSYEQYF TRBJ2-7 TRBV7-8
CASSRLATTYEQYF TRBJ2-7 TRBV5-1
CATSRAQGARETQYF TRBJ2-5 TRBV15
CASSSRSNQPQHF TRBJ1-5 TRBV12-3/TRBV12-4
CASSLAGRSEAFF TRBJ1-1 TRBV5-1
CASSLGGGQGKTQYF TRBJ2-5 TRBV7-2
CSVRGYKRRLTDTQYF TRBJ2-3 TRBV29-1
CASSQVAHYGYTF TRBJ1-2 TRBV14
CASSVRQGRETQYF TRBJ2-5 TRBV2
CASRSATFGYTF TRBJ1-2 TRBV6-5